These T cell receptor beta chains were read from a single sample in a study of blood T cell repertoires in COVID-19. Measured with immunoSEQ multiplex PCR; TCRdb has only the in-frame clones, and not every one. The profile shows around 100,000 clones, more than 80% of them singletons. Sequenced: peripheral blood. Receptors originate from an elderly woman with acute or convalescent COVID-19. Each CDR3 is given with its conserved first and last residue. The D gene is left open where the match is weak. Clone size, where shown, is once, few, many, or a class for clones that have expanded.

CDR3aa: CASSEAGLVAETQYF
CDR3nt: TGCGCCAGCAGCGAAGCGGGACTAGTGGCGGAGACCCAGTACTTC
abundance: .
j_gene: TRBJ2-5
d_gene: TRBD2
v_gene: TRBV5-1
len: 15

CDR3aa: CASSLGQGRDGYTF
CDR3nt: TGTGCCAGTTCTTTGGGACAGGGGAGGGATGGCTACACCTTC
abundance: few
j_gene: TRBJ1-2
d_gene: TRBD1
v_gene: TRBV2
len: 14

CDR3aa: CASSFVISYEQYF
CDR3nt: TGTGCCAGCAGTTTTGTTATTTCCTACGAGCAGTACTTC
abundance: .
j_gene: TRBJ2-7
d_gene: .
v_gene: TRBV12-3/TRBV12-4
len: 13

CDR3aa: CASSSRSPDRGQETQYF
CDR3nt: TGTGCCAGCAGCTCACGTTCCCCCGACAGGGGACAAGAGACCCAGTACTTC
abundance: .
j_gene: TRBJ2-5
d_gene: TRBD1
v_gene: TRBV7-2
len: 17

CDR3aa: CASSINRLVNTEAFF
CDR3nt: TGTGCCAGCAGTATTAATCGTCTTGTGAACACTGAAGCTTTCTTT
abundance: once
j_gene: TRBJ1-1
d_gene: .
v_gene: TRBV27
len: 15

CDR3aa: CAWNFWNTGELFF
CDR3nt: TGTGCCTGGAACTTCTGGAACACCGGGGAGCTGTTTTTT
abundance: once
j_gene: TRBJ2-2
d_gene: .
v_gene: TRBV30
len: 13

CDR3aa: CATSDHDRGTFF
CDR3nt: TGTGCCACCAGTGACCACGACAGGGGAACTTTCTTT
abundance: .
j_gene: TRBJ1-1
d_gene: TRBD1
v_gene: TRBV24-1
len: 12

CDR3aa: CASFQWDRAKGGYGYTF
CDR3nt: TGTGCCAGCTTCCAGTGGGACAGGGCCAAGGGGGGCTATGGCTACACCTTC
abundance: .
j_gene: TRBJ1-2
d_gene: TRBD1
v_gene: TRBV18
len: 17

CDR3aa: CASSFTGIQETQYF
CDR3nt: TGTGCCAGCAGTTTCACAGGGATCCAAGAGACCCAGTACTTC
abundance: .
j_gene: TRBJ2-5
d_gene: .
v_gene: TRBV11-2
len: 14

CDR3aa: CASSGGLDTDTQYF
CDR3nt: TGCGCCAGCAGCGGGGGACTTGACACAGATACGCAGTATTTT
abundance: .
j_gene: TRBJ2-3
d_gene: .
v_gene: TRBV5-1
len: 14

CDR3aa: CASSLASLTVRGEQYF
CDR3nt: TGTGCCAGCAGCTTAGCGTCCCTGACAGTCAGGGGAGAGCAGTACTTC
abundance: .
j_gene: TRBJ2-7
d_gene: .
v_gene: TRBV7-6
len: 16

CDR3aa: CASSLVDFRTTGNTIYF
CDR3nt: TGTGCCAGCAGCTTAGTAGACTTTCGGACAACTGGAAACACCATATATTTT
abundance: .
j_gene: TRBJ1-3
d_gene: .
v_gene: TRBV11-2
len: 17

CDR3aa: CASSLGPVSGANVLTF
CDR3nt: TGTGCCAGCAGCTTGGGCCCCGTATCGGGGGCCAACGTCCTGACTTTC
abundance: .
j_gene: TRBJ2-6
d_gene: .
v_gene: TRBV11-3
len: 16

CDR3aa: CASSYGGRVYEQYF
CDR3nt: TGTGCCAGCAGTTACGGCGGCAGGGTCTACGAGCAGTACTTC
abundance: .
j_gene: TRBJ2-7
d_gene: .
v_gene: TRBV6-5
len: 14

CDR3aa: CASSWTLGPLGEDTQYF
CDR3nt: TGCGCCAGCAGCTGGACACTCGGGCCCCTGGGTGAAGATACGCAGTATTTT
abundance: once
j_gene: TRBJ2-3
d_gene: .
v_gene: TRBV5-1
len: 17

CDR3aa: CASSDNSNQPQHF
CDR3nt: TGTGCCAGCAGTGACAATAGCAATCAGCCCCAGCATTTT
abundance: .
j_gene: TRBJ1-5
d_gene: .
v_gene: TRBV12-3/TRBV12-4
len: 13

CDR3aa: CASSPKTGLGSPLHF
CDR3nt: TGTGCCAGCTCACCAAAGACAGGGCTTGGTTCACCCCTCCACTTT
abundance: .
j_gene: TRBJ1-6
d_gene: TRBD1
v_gene: TRBV18
len: 15

CDR3aa: CASSRRLANEDTQYF
CDR3nt: TGTGCCAGCAGCCGAAGACTAGCGAATGAAGATACGCAGTATTTT
abundance: .
j_gene: TRBJ2-3
d_gene: TRBD2
v_gene: TRBV7-8
len: 15